The next 12 T cell receptor beta chains were all read from a single sample in a study of CD8+ T cells in alopecia areata. RNA was isolated and reverse transcribed to cDNA, the sequencing template. Sequenced by immunoSEQ multiplex PCR; TCRdb stores in-frame clones only, minus some. The data hold 140,000 to 150,000 clones, with around 47% observed a single time. Material for sequencing was CD4+ T cells sorted from blood. Receptors were obtained from a human donor with alopecia areata.

The chain links TRBV5-1 to TRBJ1-2, with D possibly being TRBD1 (5 bases). V lost 7 bases and J lost 0, with 13 bases in between. The germline CDR1 and CDR2 sequences are SGHRS and YFSETQ. The CDR3 totals 14 residues. The CDR3: CASANGGTNYGYTF. Written as DNA, the CDR3 is TGCGCCAGCGCCAACGGGGGGACTAACTATGGCTACACCTTC.

The chain links TRBV29-1 to TRBJ1-1; no clear D gene. The V end was cut by 3 bases, the J end by 7 bases, with 12 bases between. The CDR3 loop spans 12 amino acids. Germline V CDR1 and CDR2: SQVTM, ANQGSEA. Here the CDR3 DNA reads TGCAGCGTTGAGGGCAGGTACATTGAAGCTTTCTTT. Encoded protein: CSVEGRYIEAFF.

This clone was counted between two and nine times. This chain joins TRBV29-1 and TRBJ1-2, with 8 bases matching TRBD1. CDR1 is SQVTM and CDR2 is ANQGSEA in the germline V gene. This CDR3 has 14 amino acids. Germline trimming cut 6 bases from V and 7 bases from J; bases unmatched to any gene: 13. CDR3 bases: TGCAGCGTCGTTGCCACCACAGGGGGGGCTGGCTACACCTTC. Protein sequence: CSVVATTGGAGYTF.

This clone was detected a few times. This sequence joins TRBV7-3 and TRBJ2-1, with 7 bases fitting TRBD2. The germline V gene has CDR1 SGHTA and CDR2 FQGTGA. Unmatched junction bases numbered 14, after V lost 5 bases and J lost 4 bases. This CDR3 comprises 17 residues. The DNA of the CDR3 is TGTGCCAGCAGCCTAGTGGGGTCGGGAGGACTTTACAATGAGCAGTTCTTC. This sequence encodes CASSLVGSGGLYNEQFF.

This chain uses TRBV28 with TRBJ2-7; the D is unclear. V was pared by 5 bases and J by 2 bases, with 7 bases between. From germline, CDR1 is MDHEN and CDR2 SYDVKM. The CDR3 has 12 amino acids. CDR3 sequence (DNA): TGTGCCAGCAGTCGGCCGCCCTACGAGCAGTACTTC. Amino acids: CASSRPPYEQYF.

The chain is built from TRBV7-3 and TRBJ2-2; D is ambiguous. Germline CDR1 SGHTA, CDR2 FQGTGA. Trimming removed 2 bases from V and 5 bases from J, with 12 bases in between. The CDR3 covers 15 residues. This CDR3 is CASSLQAGATGELFF. Written as DNA, the CDR3 is TGTGCCAGCAGCTTACAGGCAGGCGCGACCGGGGAGCTGTTTTTT.

Note on this clone: The same CDR3 can be traced to other DNA sequences in this sample. The CDR3 DNA reads as TGTGCCAGCTCACCCAACAGGGGAGAAGCTTTCTTT. This encodes CASSPNRGEAFF. This chain links TRBV18 with TRBJ1-1; 7 bases agree with TRBD1. J was trimmed by 8 bases and V by 3 bases; bases with no gene match: 3. Germline V gene sequence: CDR1 KGHSH, CDR2 LQKENI. The CDR3 is 12 residues long.

The chain links TRBV9 to TRBJ2-1, with TRBD2 matching over 12 bases. CDR1 SGDLS and CDR2 YYNGEE come from the germline V gene. CDR3 length equals 16 residues. The V and J ends lost 3 bases and 10 bases, in that order; junction bases with no gene match: 11. CDR3 sequence: CASSASRLAGEEEQFF. DNA for the CDR3: TGTGCCAGCAGCGCTTCTAGACTAGCGGGAGAAGAGGAGCAGTTCTTC.

This clone came up a few times. The rearrangement joins TRBV29-1 to TRBJ1-1, with D unresolved. V was pared by 6 bases and J by 1 base, with 12 bases between. The CDR3 is made up of 13 amino acids. CDR1 SQVTM and CDR2 ANQGSEA come from the germline V gene. CDR3 sequence: CSVAAAQNTEAFF. Here the CDR3 DNA reads TGCAGCGTAGCAGCAGCCCAGAACACTGAAGCTTTCTTT.

The chain combines TRBV30 with TRBJ1-1; no firm D call. The CDR3 sequence is 15 residues long. V was cut by 0 bases and J by 4 bases, with 15 bases left in between. CDR1 is GTSNPN, CDR2 SVGIG, per germline (reference sequence). The CDR3 nucleotides are TGTGCCTGGAGTGTAATAGCCCCGATCGTCACTGAAGCTTTCTTT. It codes for CAWSVIAPIVTEAFF.

The chain uses TRBV4-1 and TRBJ2-1; TRBD2 matches at 8 bases. With 5 bases clipped from V and 10 bases from J, the junction kept 19 bases outside the gene matches. From germline, CDR1 is MGHRA and CDR2 YSYEKL. The CDR3 length is 17 residues. In DNA form, the CDR3 reads TGCGCCAGCAGCTCCCTATGGGGCAGCGGGAGCACTCTAGAGCAGTTCTTC. Protein: CASSSLWGSGSTLEQFF.

The CDR3 reads CAWARNIYGYTF. CDR3 DNA sequence: TGTGCCTGGGCCAGGAACATCTATGGCTACACCTTC. This chain connects TRBV30 to TRBJ1-2; the D is unclear. Germline CDR1 is GTSNPN and CDR2 is SVGIG (reference sequence). The V end was cut by 5 bases, the J end by 4 bases, with 11 bases between. This CDR3 is built from 12 residues. The full variable domain, with the rest looked up from reference TRBV30 and TRBJ1-2, is SQTIHQWPATLVQPVGSPLSLECTVEGTSNPNLYWYRQAAGRGLQLLFYSVGIGQISSEVPQNLSASRPQDRQFILSSKKLLLSDSGFYLCAWARNIYGYTFGSGTRLTVV.